This T cell receptor beta chain is drawn from a study of T cells in localized non-small cell lung cancer. General study results and limits: Within adjacent lung there appeared a median around 55 of the top 100 tumor clones. The study found T cell clonality highest in uninvolved adjacent lung, above tumor. Greater T cell density in blood accompanied longer overall survival. Sequencing, confined to only one tumor region, leaves heterogeneity possible.

In regard to this clone: What it binds is not known.

This CDR3 has 15 residues. V shed 4 bases and J shed 1 base, with 13 bases lying between them. Per the germline V gene, CDR1 is LGHNA and CDR2 is YSLEER. Data came from immunoSEQ multiplex PCR; TCRdb stores just in-frame clones and leaves some out. The repertoire holds about 35,000 clones, with 91% as singletons. The J gene is TRBJ1-1, the V gene TRBV4-3; D remains unclear. The receptor was isolated from a female donor older than 55 with stage II lung adenocarcinoma. This specimen consisted of peripheral blood mononuclear cells, obtained before any cancer treatment. CDR3 loop: CASSLVVGPNTEAFF. Written as DNA, the CDR3 is TGCGCCAGCAGCCTTGTAGTCGGTCCGAACACTGAAGCTTTCTTT.